The clone carrying this TCR beta chain was picked up many times. The target antigen is unknown. This sample stems from a study of regulatory T cells in long-lasting Graves disease. CDR3-region Arm-PCR and iRepertoire HTBI primers produced the TCR beta libraries. TCRdb ran MiXCR on the multiplex PCR reads and lists one entry per CDR3 protein. This table holds under 450,000 distinct CDR3 sequences, about a sixth found once. The time point is: newly diagnosed GD, antithyroid drugs for less than 3 months. Preparation of the TCR library used RNA extracted from PBMCs. General study findings and limits: Persistent disease was associated with favored TRBV28 usage and with favored use of TRBJ1-2 and TRBJ2-5. Newly diagnosed Graves' patients exceeded persistent ones in TCR diversity.

The CDR3 is 12 amino acids. The ends were cut back, 4 bases at V and 2 bases at J, with 7 bases in the middle. The germline gives CDR1 SGHKS, CDR2 YYEKEE (reference sequence). Separately, the same data were catalogued under a study of T cells in Graves' hyperthyroidism and ophthalmopathy. That source notes: Orbital computed tomography and thyroid ultrasound, together with serum TRAb and thyroxine and clinical symptoms, were used for diagnoses. A set of HTBI primers served as the primers for a first-round RT-PCR of the TCR CDR3.

Source: peripheral blood mononuclear cells (PBMCs), taken at new diagnosis, from a patient treated with antithyroid drugs. The receptor comes from a woman between 18 and 29 years old with Graves disease. The chain is built from TRBV5-5 and TRBJ2-7; unclear D gene. Here the CDR3 DNA reads TGTGCCAGCAGCCCTACAGCCTACGAGCAGTACTTC. As protein: CASSPTAYEQYF.